The 12 T cell receptor beta chains below were found in one sample sequenced in a study of cytomegalovirus exposure and HLA in healthy donors (dated by TCRdb to about 2017). The library was generated by the immunoSEQ multiplex PCR assay. A mixture of 60 forward primers for TCR Vbeta segments and 13 reverse primers for TCR Jbeta segments was used in the multiplex PCR. TCRdb provides this immuneACCESS table in a form limited to in-frame rearrangements. Some clones are lacking; in checked studies, under half of them reflect an unresolved V gene, and why the rest are absent is not known. For this sample the table gives some 90,000 clones, of which under 85% were detected only once. The ten largest clonotypes hold under 4% of the sample. Sequenced material: PBMCs. The receptors were sampled from a woman between 35 and 50 years old in good health and CMV-seronegative.

The chain employs TRBV5-6 and TRBJ2-1; TRBD2 agrees at 12 bases. The germline CDR1 and CDR2 sequences are SGHDT and YYEEEE. V shed 4 bases, J shed 5 bases, and the junction held 4 bases outside the gene matches. This CDR3 contains 15 residues. The CDR3 reads CASSPTSGRDNEQFF. The CDR3 DNA is TGTGCCAGCAGCCCGACTAGCGGGAGAGACAATGAGCAGTTCTTC. Looking up the rest from reference TRBV5-6 and TRBJ2-1 gives the full variable domain: DAGVTQSPTHLIKTRGQQVTLRCSPKSGHDTVSWYQQALGQGPQFIFQYYEEEERQRGNFPDRFSGHQFPNYSSELNVNALLLGDSALYLCASSPTSGRDNEQFFGPGTRLTVL.

The J gene is TRBJ2-5, the V gene TRBV2, with TRBD2 matching over 15 bases. Germline V gives CDR1 SNHLY, CDR2 FYNNEI. The V gene end was trimmed by 7 bases and the J gene end by 3 bases; junction bases not matched to a gene: 6. This CDR3 has 16 residues. CDR3 coding DNA: TGTGCCAGCATCCTAGGACTAGCGGGAGGGAAAGAGACCCAGTACTTC. As protein: CASILGLAGGKETQYF.

This clone was recorded a few times. The chain uses TRBV5-1 and TRBJ1-2; TRBD1 is a possible D gene (5 bases). The CDR3 loop spans 17 amino acids. Germline assignment: CDR1 SGHRS and CDR2 YFSETQ. The ends were cut back, 6 bases at V and 2 bases at J, with 23 bases in the middle. In DNA form, the CDR3 reads TGCGCCAGCACCATCGGGGGAGGGGCCCGGAGGAACTATGGCTACACCTTC. Encoded protein: CASTIGGGARRNYGYTF.

J is TRBJ1-2 and V is TRBV6-4; TRBD1 matches at 7 bases. The V gene's germline CDR1 is MRHNA and CDR2 SNTAGT. The CDR3 loop spans 12 amino acids. The J segment lost 6 bases and the V segment lost 9 bases, leaving 7 bases of the junction unmatched. CDR3 coding DNA: TGTGCCAGGCCTGACAGGGAGGATGGCTACACCTTC. It translates to CARPDREDGYTF.

The rearrangement uses TRBV4-1 and TRBJ2-3; 9 nucleotides match TRBD2. Looked up from germline, CDR1 is MGHRA and CDR2 is YSYEKL. The length of the CDR3 is 15 residues. Trimming at V came to 2 bases and at J to 8 bases, leaving 8 bases not matched to a gene. The CDR3 is CASSQTAAGLATQYF. The CDR3 DNA sequence: TGCGCCAGCAGCCAAACCGCAGCGGGACTAGCTACGCAGTATTTT.

The rearrangement links TRBV10-2 to TRBJ2-7; TRBD1 matches at 7 bases. The V and J ends lost 6 bases and 6 bases, in that order; junction bases with no gene match: 2. Germline V gives CDR1 WSHSY, CDR2 SAAADI. This CDR3 has 11 amino acids. As DNA, the CDR3 is TGCGCCAGCAGGACAGGGAGCGAGCAGTACTTC. This gives the protein CASRTGSEQYF.

The chain employs TRBV6-1 and TRBJ1-2; TRBD1 is a possible D gene (6 bases). The CDR3 contains 14 residues. CDR1 and CDR2 (germline): MNHNS, SASEGT. With 8 bases removed from V and 4 bases from J, the gap between germline ends came to 17 bases. The CDR3 region has the DNA TGTGCCAGCGACGAGCAGGGGTGGAGCTATGGCTACACCTTC. This gives the protein CASDEQGWSYGYTF.

The chain has TRBV16 and TRBJ2-5; no firm D call. V lost 3 bases to trimming and J lost 4 bases, with 9 bases between them. This CDR3 contains 13 residues. Per germline, CDR1 KGHSY and CDR2 FQNENV. The CDR3 sequence is CASSHWAIETQYF. Here the CDR3 DNA reads TGTGCCAGCAGCCACTGGGCCATAGAGACCCAGTACTTC.

This chain links TRBV2 with TRBJ2-3, with D unclear. Germline loops: CDR1 SNHLY, CDR2 FYNNEI. CDR3 length equals 13 residues. Between the trimmed V and J ends, which lost 6 bases and 2 bases, there was a span of 9 bases. Written as DNA, the CDR3 is TGTGCCAGCAGAGGCGGCTCCACAGATACGCAGTATTTT. Amino acid sequence: CASRGGSTDTQYF.

The chain uses TRBV15 and TRBJ2-5; D may be TRBD1 (5 bases). Trimming removed 7 bases from V and 4 bases from J, with 13 bases in between. This CDR3 is built from 13 residues. CDR1 is LNHNV, CDR2 YYDKDF, per germline (reference sequence). CDR3 amino acids: CATTTGYIETQYF. The CDR3 DNA reads as TGTGCCACCACCACAGGTTACATAGAGACCCAGTACTTC.

The V call is TRBV4-2, the J call TRBJ2-1; no clear D gene. Germline V gives CDR1 LGHNA, CDR2 YNFKEQ. V dropped 1 base and J dropped 0 bases, with 10 bases sitting between them. The CDR3 sequence is 16 residues long. The CDR3, as DNA: TGTGCCAGCAGCCAAGGAGACACGAGCTCCTACAATGAGCAGTTCTTC. This sequence encodes CASSQGDTSSYNEQFF.

This chain uses TRBV2 with TRBJ1-4; D is uncertain. The CDR3 extends over 13 amino acids. Germline V CDR1 and CDR2: SNHLY, FYNNEI. V was shortened by 5 bases and J by 4 bases, with 8 bases between the two germline ends. The CDR3 DNA is TGTGCCAGCAGTTCAAGCTATAATGAAAAACTGTTTTTT. Its translation: CASSSSYNEKLFF. The full variable domain, rest sourced from reference TRBV2 and TRBJ1-4, is EPEVTQTPSHQVTQMGQEVILRCVPISNHLYFYWYRQILGQKVEFLVSFYNNEISEKSEIFDDQFSVERPDGSNFTLKIRSTKLEDSAMYFCASSSSYNEKLFFGSGTQLSVL.